This TCR beta chain was captured in a study of T cell changes during pregnancy in multiple sclerosis. V gave up 0 bases and J gave up 5 bases; unmatched junction bases: 5. Germline values: CDR1 SGHNT, CDR2 YYREEE (reference sequence). This CDR3 contains 15 residues. TCRdb's copy holds only in-frame clones and misses some; the assay was immunoSEQ multiplex PCR. This sample yields about 77,000 clones, of which around 89% are seen a single time; under 2.5% belongs to the top ten. The clonotype was recovered from a female donor with multiple sclerosis, enrolled in a pregnancy study. The chain joins TRBV5-4 to TRBJ2-5; 9 nucleotides align to TRBD2. This sample comprised peripheral blood, obtained before pregnancy. The CDR3 DNA sequence: TGTGCCAGCAGCTTGGCAACTAGCGGGTTTGAGACCCAGTACTTC. Translating gives CASSLATSGFETQYF. Using reference TRBV5-4 and TRBJ2-5 for the parts outside the CDR3, the full variable domain is ETGVTQSPTHLIKTRGQQVTLRCSSQSGHNTVSWYQQALGQGPQFIFQYYREEENGRGNFPPRFSGLQFPNYSSELNVNALELDDSALYLCASSLATSGFETQYFGPGTRLLVL.